This TCR beta chain was captured by sequencing in a study of blood T cell repertoires in COVID-19. The CDR3 loop spans 18 amino acids. The germline gives CDR1 MNHEY, CDR2 SVGEGT. Trimming took 1 base from V and 0 from J; bases not matched to a gene: 6. Sequenced by immunoSEQ multiplex PCR; TCRdb stores in-frame clones only, minus some. The data contain roughly 350,000 clones, 75% to 90% of them seen just once; the ten biggest clones take up around 3.4%. The chain uses TRBV6-2 or TRBV6-3 and TRBJ2-3; 11 bases match TRBD2. Sequencing input: peripheral blood. This TCR came from a woman aged 18-29 years with acute or convalescent COVID-19. The CDR3 nucleotides read TGTGCCAGCAGTTACTGGGGAACTAGCGGGGGAAGCACAGATACGCAGTATTTT. It yields the protein CASSYWGTSGGSTDTQYF.